This entry describes one T cell receptor (beta chain). Antigen: not known. This entry belongs to a study of cytomegalovirus exposure and HLA in healthy donors. The PCR employed 60 Vbeta primers together with 13 Jbeta primers. Method: immunoSEQ multiplex PCR; TCRdb's copy keeps in-frame clones and lacks some. The top ten clones hold less than 3.5% of a sample with around 120,000 clones, more than 60% of them seen once. Germline V gene sequence: CDR1 SGHRS, CDR2 YFSETQ. This CDR3 contains 16 residues. V lost 4 bases to trimming and J lost 5 bases; unmatched junction nucleotides: 8. Study observations and caveats: As a later analysis showed, a missense DCLRE1C variant was linked to trimming of TCR beta V- and J-genes.

The chain combines TRBV5-1 with TRBJ2-7, with 14 bases lining up with TRBD2. Sequencing was carried out using PBMCs. The sequence was obtained from a woman in her thirties or forties in good health and CMV-seropositive. CDR3 residues: CASSLGLAGGLDEQYF. The CDR3 DNA follows: TGCGCCAGCAGCCTCGGACTAGCGGGGGGCCTCGACGAGCAGTACTTC.